These T cell receptor beta chains were read from a single sample in a study of type 1 regulatory T cells. Antigen specificity for these receptors is unknown. TCRdb re-analysed the reads in MiXCR, keeping a single row per CDR3 protein. Of 70,000 or so distinct CDR3 sequences listed, 20% to 25% are singletons. Sequencing was carried out using cultured type 1 regulatory T (Tr1) cells, either the whole culture or a sorted fraction (not recorded which). Every receptor here comes from a human donor in good health. CDR3s include the opening cysteine and the closing phenylalanine or tryptophan. A D gene is named only where the DNA matches it firmly. Part of the rows lack a size; the others show once, few, many or a class for expanded clones.

DNA,CDR3,D,V,size,J
TGTGCCAGTAAAGCAGAGAAGGACGGATACTATGGCTACACCTTC,CASKAEKDGYYGYTF,.,TRBV19,.,TRBJ1-2
TGCAGTGCGCCCCCGAGGGACCCCTACGAGCAGTACTTC,CSAPPRDPYEQYF,.,TRBV20-1,few,TRBJ2-7
TGCGCCAGCAGCTCCGGACTAGCCCTCGTCTACGAGCAGTACTTC,CASSSGLALVYEQYF,TRBD2,TRBV5-1,.,TRBJ2-7
TGCGCCAGCAGTGAGCGAATGGGGACCTACCTCTACAATGAGCAGTACTTC,CASSERMGTYLYNEQYF,.,TRBV10-2,.,TRBJ2-7
TGTGCCAGCTCACCACCGGGGACCCTCGAGCAGTACTTC,CASSPPGTLEQYF,.,TRBV18,few,TRBJ2-7
TGCAGTGCTAGAGCGGACAGGGGGCGTCAAGATACGCAGTATTTT,CSARADRGRQDTQYF,TRBD1,TRBV20-1,.,TRBJ2-3
TGTGCCAGCAGCGTAGAACATAACTATGGCTACACCTTC,CASSVEHNYGYTF,.,TRBV9,.,TRBJ1-2
TGCGCCAGCAGCTCGTCGGAGGGTATCGTGGCCCAGTACTTC,CASSSSEGIVAQYF,.,TRBV5-1,medium-sized,TRBJ2-5
TGCAGAGGATGGGGTTTGAACACTGAAGCTTTCTTT,CRGWGLNTEAFF,.,TRBV20-1,.,TRBJ1-1
TGCAGTGCTCTCAGGGACTTAAGCACAGATACGCAGTATTTT,CSALRDLSTDTQYF,.,TRBV20-1,few,TRBJ2-3
TGCAGTGGGGGATTTCAAGAGACCCAGTACTTC,CSGGFQETQYF,.,TRBV20-1,.,TRBJ2-5
TGCAGCGTTTGTCGGAGGGACAATGAGCAGTTCTTC,CSVCRRDNEQFF,.,TRBV29-1,many,TRBJ2-1
TGTGCCAGCAGTACCAGGGGGAAGACTGAAGCTTTCTTT,CASSTRGKTEAFF,TRBD1,TRBV12-3/TRBV12-4,many,TRBJ1-1
TGTGCCAGCATTTCAAATACAGGTTGTCGGGAAAAACTGTTTTTT,CASISNTGCREKLFF,.,TRBV12-3/TRBV12-4,.,TRBJ1-4
TGTACCAGCAGCTCCCCCACGGTATCACCCGAGCAGTACTTC,CTSSSPTVSPEQYF,.,TRBV7-2,.,TRBJ2-7
TGTGCCTGGAGTGGAGGTGACGGCGGCTTTAATGAAAAACTGTTTTTT,CAWSGGDGGFNEKLFF,.,TRBV30,.,TRBJ1-4
TGTGCCAGCAGCATAGGACAGGGGGCGTTTTGGGCTTTCTTT,CASSIGQGAFWAFF,.,TRBV21-1,.,TRBJ1-1
TGTGCCAGCAGCCATGGGTTAGGGGCACGCACTGAAGCTTTCTTT,CASSHGLGARTEAFF,.,TRBV3-1,.,TRBJ1-1
TGTGCCAGCATTACAAACTCAGAGACCCAGTACTTC,CASITNSETQYF,.,TRBV6-1,.,TRBJ2-5
TGTGCCAGCAGCTTGGCAGGGATCCTCAACAATGAGCAGTTCTTC,CASSLAGILNNEQFF,.,TRBV5-4,.,TRBJ2-1
TGCAGTGCTAGGGTGATGGGAGGGCCTTCCTCTAGCACAGATACGCAGTATTTT,CSARVMGGPSSSTDTQYF,TRBD2,TRBV20-1,.,TRBJ2-3
TGCAGTGCTCCACCTGCATCCTACAATGAGCAGTTCTTC,CSAPPASYNEQFF,.,TRBV20-1,.,TRBJ2-1